This is a list of T cell receptor beta chains from one sample in a study of blood T cell repertoires in COVID-19. Assay: immunoSEQ multiplex PCR; the TCRdb copy retains only in-frame clones and omits some. The sample has around 150,000 clones, about nine tenths seen once. Sequenced sample: peripheral blood. These receptors all stem from a man in his fifties or sixties with active or convalescent COVID-19. The CDR3 runs from the conserved cysteine through the conserved F or W. Fields, in order: D gene, J gene, clone size, V gene, CDR3 protein, CDR3 DNA. The D gene is left open where the match is weak. Size tells how often a clone was seen (once, few, many) or the class of an expanded clone, and some rows leave it out.

d_call: -
j_call: TRBJ1-3
clone_size: -
v_call: TRBV5-1
cdr3_aa: CASSPYSGNTIYF
cdr3_nt: TGCGCCAGCAGCCCGTACTCTGGAAACACCATATATTTT

d_call: TRBD2
j_call: TRBJ2-1
clone_size: -
v_call: TRBV9
cdr3_aa: CASSADGRLAGENEQFF
cdr3_nt: TGTGCCAGCAGCGCCGATGGTCGTCTAGCGGGAGAAAATGAGCAGTTCTTC

d_call: TRBD1
j_call: TRBJ2-1
clone_size: -
v_call: TRBV12-5
cdr3_aa: CASGFGQGPYNEQFF
cdr3_nt: TGTGCTAGTGGCTTCGGACAGGGACCCTACAATGAGCAGTTCTTC

d_call: -
j_call: TRBJ2-3
clone_size: -
v_call: TRBV7-2
cdr3_aa: CASSPSPGADTQYF
cdr3_nt: TGTGCCAGCAGCCCATCCCCAGGGGCAGATACGCAGTATTTT

d_call: TRBD1
j_call: TRBJ1-2
clone_size: few
v_call: TRBV30
cdr3_aa: CAWSRDRVSSYTF
cdr3_nt: TGTGCCTGGAGTCGAGACAGGGTGTCTAGCTACACCTTC

d_call: -
j_call: TRBJ2-2
clone_size: -
v_call: TRBV28
cdr3_aa: CASSSPPSLWGRGTGELFF
cdr3_nt: TGTGCCAGCAGTTCCCCCCCTAGCTTGTGGGGCAGGGGTACCGGGGAGCTGTTTTTT

d_call: TRBD1
j_call: TRBJ1-2
clone_size: -
v_call: TRBV5-1
cdr3_aa: CASSLEGQGSYGYTF
cdr3_nt: TGCGCCAGCAGCTTGGAGGGACAGGGGTCCTATGGCTACACCTTC

d_call: -
j_call: TRBJ2-7
clone_size: -
v_call: TRBV21-1
cdr3_aa: CASSLRKGGPFLYEQYF
cdr3_nt: TGTGCCAGCAGCCTCCGTAAAGGGGGCCCCTTTCTTTACGAGCAGTACTTC

d_call: TRBD2
j_call: TRBJ2-1
clone_size: -
v_call: TRBV3-1/TRBV3-2
cdr3_aa: CASSLRTSFNNEQFF
cdr3_nt: TGTGCCAGCAGCCTTCGGACTAGCTTCAACAATGAGCAGTTCTTC

d_call: TRBD2
j_call: TRBJ2-1
clone_size: -
v_call: TRBV6-2/TRBV6-3
cdr3_aa: CASSFVGLAGVRQFF
cdr3_nt: TGTGCCAGCAGTTTCGTCGGACTAGCGGGAGTCCGGCAGTTCTTC

d_call: TRBD1
j_call: TRBJ1-5
clone_size: few
v_call: TRBV5-8
cdr3_aa: CASRILDRGEPQHF
cdr3_nt: TGTGCCAGCAGGATATTAGACAGGGGTGAGCCCCAGCATTTT

d_call: -
j_call: TRBJ2-1
clone_size: many
v_call: TRBV28
cdr3_aa: CASSLADTYNEQFF
cdr3_nt: TGTGCCAGCAGTTTGGCGGATACCTACAATGAGCAGTTCTTC

d_call: -
j_call: TRBJ2-7
clone_size: medium-sized
v_call: TRBV7-2
cdr3_aa: CASSLARASGSSYEQYF
cdr3_nt: TGTGCCAGCAGCTTAGCCCGGGCCAGCGGGTCATCCTACGAGCAGTACTTC